This paragraph reports one T cell receptor beta chain. The source of the sample is a study of blood T cell repertoires in COVID-19. At the level of the study: COVID-19 samples, acute and convalescent, were from the United States, Italy and Spain. In each case, the material was cDNA or gDNA derived from T cells, B-cell-depleted T cells, or PBMCs.

Sequencing used immunoSEQ multiplex PCR; TCRdb keeps in-frame clones, though not all of them. This sample has approximately 220,000 clones, with 80% to 90% found just once. With 1 base clipped from V and 0 bases from J, the junction kept 6 bases outside the gene matches. The CDR3 totals 17 residues. The sample consisted of PBMCs or T cells enriched from blood (not recorded which). This chain uses TRBV5-3 with TRBJ1-5, with 8 bases fitting TRBD1. TRBV5-3 qualifies as an ORF whose function is uncertain. This sequence was found in a woman aged 18-29 years in a cohort exposed to, infected with or recovered from COVID-19 (not recorded which). This CDR3 reads CARSLSDREYSNQPQHF. CDR3 DNA sequence: TGTGCCAGAAGCTTGTCGGACAGGGAGTATAGCAATCAGCCCCAGCATTTT.